This record looks at one T cell receptor (beta chain) sequence and its context. The antigen is undetermined. Generated by immunoSEQ multiplex PCR, the TCRdb table keeps only in-frame clones and is missing some. The data contain about 8,800 clones, roughly 85% of them singletons. The V end lost 1 base, the J end lost 0 bases, and 9 bases lay between the germline ends. Germline V gene lookup returns CDR1 SGHVS and CDR2 FQNEAQ. This CDR3 comprises 15 residues. The data were taken from a study of PD-1 blockade in classical Hodgkin lymphoma. Study-level findings and limits: There was a significant rise in CD4+ TCR diversity by C4D1, with no such rise for CD8+. The baseline diversity of complete responders showed similarity to that of newly diagnosed patients.

Time point noted: cycle 4 day 1 (C4D1), after five to seven weeks of nivolumab. Relapse was seen in all patients after autologous stem cell transplantation, and brentuximab vedotin exposure was variable. The rearrangement joins TRBV7-8 to TRBJ1-2; D gene uncertain. Here the sequenced sample was peripheral blood mononuclear cells (PBMCs), taken before the fourth cycle of nivolumab. This TCR was recovered from a human donor with classical Hodgkin lymphoma. The CDR3 region is CASSLVLGANYGYTF. The DNA of the CDR3 is TGTGCCAGCAGCTTAGTTCTAGGAGCTAACTATGGCTACACCTTC.